These T cell receptor beta chains were read from a single sample in a study of blood T cells in healthy people across ages. TCRdb reprocessed the 5' RACE reads via MiXCR and lists one record per CDR3 protein. Here the sample spans 780,000 or so distinct CDR3 sequences, 25% being singletons. Another study also made use of these data, one on T cells of mothers and their children.

Source material: blood. Receptors were obtained from a boy aged 5-17 years in good health. CDR3s include the opening cysteine and the closing phenylalanine or tryptophan. The D gene is left open where the match is weak. Not every row has a clone size; where given, it reads once, few, many or a size class.

D gene	V gene	clone size	J gene	CDR3 protein	CDR3 DNA
TRBD1	TRBV9	-	TRBJ2-7	CASSPQGAFTYEQYF	TGTGCCAGCAGCCCCCAGGGGGCTTTTACCTACGAGCAGTACTTC
TRBD2	TRBV4-2	-	TRBJ2-3	CASSQYGGADTQYF	TGTGCCAGCAGCCAATACGGGGGGGCAGATACGCAGTATTTT
TRBD2	TRBV7-3	-	TRBJ2-2	CASSFGLAGSTGELFF	TGTGCCAGCAGCTTCGGACTAGCGGGGTCCACCGGGGAGCTGTTTTTT
-	TRBV30	few	TRBJ1-4	CAWDDDGEKLFF	TGTGCCTGGGACGACGATGGTGAAAAACTGTTTTTT
-	TRBV28	-	TRBJ1-2	CASGQLYGYTF	TGTGCCAGCGGACAGCTTTATGGCTACACCTTC
-	TRBV24-1	few	TRBJ2-4	CATSDPDSKNIQYF	TGTGCCACCAGTGACCCGGACAGTAAAAACATTCAGTACTTC
-	TRBV19	-	TRBJ2-7	CASSSFGGSGKNEQYF	TGTGCCAGTAGTTCGTTTGGGGGGAGTGGAAAAAACGAGCAGTACTTC
TRBD1	TRBV20-1	few	TRBJ1-2	CSASKGTGYGYTF	TGCAGTGCTAGTAAAGGGACAGGCTATGGCTACACCTTC
TRBD2	TRBV5-4	-	TRBJ2-1	CASSLAGGGSSYNEQFF	TGTGCCAGCAGCTTGGCCGGTGGCGGGAGCTCCTACAATGAGCAGTTCTTC
-	TRBV5-1	-	TRBJ1-2	CASSLDRPSGYTF	TGCGCCAGCAGCTTGGACAGGCCCTCTGGCTACACCTTC
-	TRBV29-1	few	TRBJ2-7	CSVEDPEEPYEQYF	TGCAGCGTTGAAGATCCCGAGGAACCCTACGAGCAGTACTTC
-	TRBV6-2/TRBV6-3	-	TRBJ2-3	CASSYLGGDTQYF	TGTGCCAGCAGTTATCTCGGTGGGGATACGCAGTATTTT
-	TRBV20-1	-	TRBJ2-7	CSAHLSTGLEQYF	TGCAGTGCTCACCTATCGACAGGTCTCGAGCAGTACTTC
TRBD2	TRBV3-1	-	TRBJ2-3	CASSQASGGPDTQYF	TGTGCCAGCAGCCAAGCTAGCGGTGGGCCAGATACGCAGTATTTT
-	TRBV4-2	-	TRBJ2-3	CASSLTGDTDTQYF	TGTGCCAGCAGCCTGACGGGGGACACAGATACGCAGTATTTT
-	TRBV10-3	few	TRBJ2-5	CATADRQETQYF	TGTGCCACCGCGGACAGACAAGAGACCCAGTACTTC
-	TRBV7-9	few	TRBJ2-7	CASSSRRDFASYEQYF	TGTGCCAGCAGCTCCCGGAGGGACTTCGCCTCCTACGAGCAGTACTTC
-	TRBV3-1	-	TRBJ2-1	CASSPAVGAGNEQFF	TGTGCCAGCAGCCCAGCGGTGGGAGCGGGCAATGAGCAGTTCTTC
TRBD2	TRBV29-1	-	TRBJ2-7	CSVIGGLAGERFEQYF	TGCAGCGTAATAGGTGGACTAGCGGGAGAAAGGTTCGAGCAGTACTTC
-	TRBV6-5	many	TRBJ2-1	CASSRGSSYNEQFF	TGTGCCAGCAGTAGAGGGAGCTCCTACAATGAGCAGTTCTTC
-	TRBV20-1	once	TRBJ1-5	CSARDPGRRNQPQHF	TGCAGTGCTAGAGATCCGGGACGGCGCAATCAGCCCCAGCATTTT
TRBD2	TRBV7-9	-	TRBJ2-1	CASSPHRGSGTSGRNEQFF	TGTGCCAGCAGCCCCCACAGGGGGTCAGGGACTAGCGGGAGGAATGAGCAGTTCTTC
TRBD2	TRBV5-6	few	TRBJ2-1	CASSLGGGAVNEQFF	TGTGCCAGCAGCTTGGGCGGGGGGGCCGTAAATGAGCAGTTCTTC
TRBD2	TRBV27	few	TRBJ2-3	CASSLPGLAGVDTQYF	TGTGCCAGCAGTTTACCGGGACTAGCGGGAGTAGATACGCAGTATTTT
-	TRBV12-3/TRBV12-4	-	TRBJ2-1	CASRMIGFRNNEQFF	TGTGCCAGCAGGATGATAGGATTCCGTAACAATGAGCAGTTCTTC
-	TRBV6-6	-	TRBJ1-2	CASSAHVDYGYTF	TGTGCCAGCAGTGCCCATGTCGACTATGGCTACACCTTC
TRBD2	TRBV12-3/TRBV12-4	-	TRBJ2-1	CPSSPLTSGIYNEQFF	TGTCCCAGCAGTCCACTAACTAGCGGGATATACAATGAGCAGTTCTTC
-	TRBV27	few	TRBJ2-2	CASSSRDTHTGELFF	TGTGCCAGCAGTTCCAGAGACACCCACACCGGGGAGCTGTTTTTT
-	TRBV25-1	-	TRBJ2-1	CASSDLSGDEQFF	TGTGCCAGCAGCGACTTGTCGGGGGATGAGCAGTTCTTC
TRBD1	TRBV4-1	-	TRBJ2-7	CASSQTGLASYEQYF	TGCGCCAGCAGCCAGACAGGGTTAGCGTCCTACGAGCAGTACTTC
-	TRBV6-6	many	TRBJ2-7	CASRPPSSYEQYF	TGTGCCAGCAGACCCCCAAGCTCCTACGAGCAGTACTTC
-	TRBV12-3/TRBV12-4	many	TRBJ2-5	CASSLVPSGSWETQYF	TGTGCCAGCAGTTTAGTTCCTTCCGGCTCTTGGGAGACCCAGTACTTC
-	TRBV6-1	-	TRBJ2-1	CASSGPAIWGF	TGTGCCAGCAGTGGGCCCGCAATCTGGGGCTTC
-	TRBV11-2	few	TRBJ2-1	CASSPIHEQFF	TGTGCCAGCAGCCCCATCCATGAGCAGTTCTTC
TRBD1	TRBV28	few	TRBJ1-1	CASSFELVLNWTGNTEAFF	TGTGCCAGCAGTTTCGAACTTGTCTTAAACTGGACAGGGAACACTGAAGCTTTCTTT
-	TRBV11-3	-	TRBJ2-1	CASSFLGSEQFF	TGTGCCAGCAGCTTTTTGGGCAGTGAGCAGTTCTTC
-	TRBV4-2	few	TRBJ2-4	CASSQEDGRPDVQYF	TGTGCCAGCAGCCAAGAGGACGGCAGGCCCGATGTTCAGTACTTC
-	TRBV7-8	few	TRBJ1-4	CASSLLQGLNEKLFF	TGTGCCAGCAGCCTACTACAGGGCCTTAATGAAAAACTGTTTTTT
-	TRBV7-3	few	TRBJ2-2	CASSLTVTGELFF	TGTGCCAGCAGCTTAACGGTCACCGGGGAGCTGTTTTTT
-	TRBV28	once	TRBJ2-2	CASNSQGHMNTGELFF	TGTGCCAGCAATTCGCAGGGCCATATGAACACCGGGGAGCTGTTTTTT